The 13 T cell receptor beta chains given below trace back to one sample, sequenced in a study of cytomegalovirus exposure and HLA in healthy donors. The primer mix had 60 Vbeta and 13 Jbeta primers. Repertoires were generated with immunoSEQ multiplex PCR, while TCRdb's copy carries only in-frame clones and drops some. The sample includes about 160,000 clones, 75% to 80% seen only once; the top ten take 2.5% to 3.5%. Sequencing was carried out using PBMCs. The receptors originated from a woman aged 40 to 55 in good health and CMV-seronegative.

This clone was counted only a few times. The chain joins TRBV2 to TRBJ1-5; no reliable D call. In germline, CDR1 is SNHLY, CDR2 FYNNEI. CDR3 length: 14 residues. With 4 bases removed from V and 2 bases from J, the gap between germline ends came to 9 bases. CDR3 nucleotides: TGTGCCAGCAGTGGGCTAGGAGGCAATCAGCCCCAGCATTTT. Residues: CASSGLGGNQPQHF.

V is TRBV28 and J is TRBJ1-6; maybe TRBD1 (6 bases). Trimming took 6 bases from V and 3 from J, leaving 24 bases between them. Germline V lookup: CDR1 MDHEN, CDR2 SYDVKM. The CDR3 spans 19 residues. The CDR3 loop is CASSLPPGGTRDYNSPLHF. The CDR3 coding sequence is TGTGCCAGCAGCCTACCACCGGGGGGGACACGAGACTATAATTCACCCCTCCACTTT.

The chain employs TRBV4-2 and TRBJ2-5; 8 bases match TRBD2. V lost 1 base and J lost 2; bases outside the gene matches: 9. The CDR3 runs to 17 residues. CDR1 is LGHNA, CDR2 YNFKEQ, per germline. In nucleotides, the CDR3 is TGTGCCAGCAGCCAAGGGGGAGCGGGGGTATTTCAAGAGACCCAGTACTTC. The encoded protein is CASSQGGAGVFQETQYF.

V gene TRBV2 combines with J gene TRBJ2-7, with TRBD2 identical over 8 bases. Germline-derived CDR1 and CDR2 are SNHLY and FYNNEI. V lost 4 bases and J lost 1; bases outside the gene matches: 9. The CDR3 is made up of 16 amino acids. The CDR3, as DNA: TGTGCCAGCAGTGCGGGCTGGCGGGGGGAATCCTACGAGCAGTACTTC. This gives the protein CASSAGWRGESYEQYF.

Comments on this clone: This specimen includes other DNA sequences encoding the same CDR3. This chain connects TRBV6-6 to TRBJ2-7, with TRBD1 identical over 10 bases. J lost 2 bases, V lost 5 bases, and 3 bases had no gene match. The CDR3 is made up of 14 amino acids. Germline V gene lookup returns CDR1 MNHNY and CDR2 SVGAGI (reference sequence). The CDR3 loop reads CASSPTGGAYEQYF. The CDR3 DNA is TGTGCCAGCAGTCCGACAGGGGGCGCCTACGAGCAGTACTTC.

The gene calls are TRBV4-1 and TRBJ2-2, with TRBD2 matching 8 bases. Trimming cost V 1 base and J 2 bases; bases outside gene matches: 9. The CDR3 runs to 18 residues. The germline V gene encodes CDR1 MGHRA and CDR2 YSYEKL. CDR3 protein: CASSQVPPGGANTGELFF. The CDR3 DNA follows: TGCGCCAGCAGCCAAGTTCCGCCCGGGGGGGCCAACACCGGGGAGCTGTTTTTT.

The genes are TRBV5-6 and TRBJ2-7, with D possibly TRBD2 on 6 matching bases. Germline V gene data show CDR1 as SGHDT and CDR2 as YYEEEE. Deletions cut 4 bases from V and 7 bases from J, with 21 bases between. The CDR3 length is 15 residues. The CDR3 DNA follows: TGTGCCAGCAGCCGACGTGAGAGGCCCGCGGGGGAGCAGTACTTC. Its translation is CASSRRERPAGEQYF. Variable domain in full (rest from reference TRBV5-6 and TRBJ2-7): DAGVTQSPTHLIKTRGQQVTLRCSPKSGHDTVSWYQQALGQGPQFIFQYYEEEERQRGNFPDRFSGHQFPNYSSELNVNALLLGDSALYLCASSRRERPAGEQYFGPGTRLTVT.

The CDR3 DNA reads as TGTGCCAGCTATGACAGGGGTCGGTACGAGCAGTACTTC. Protein sequence: CASYDRGRYEQYF. The chain couples TRBV6-5 to TRBJ2-7; 8 bases agree with TRBD1. The germline gives CDR1 MNHEY, CDR2 SVGAGI. V trimming: 8 bases; J trimming: 4 bases; junction bases outside the gene matches: 7. This CDR3 contains 13 residues.

This clone has more than one count but fewer than ten. The chain carries TRBV7-2 and TRBJ1-1; D is perhaps TRBD1 (6 bases). CDR3 length equals 13 residues. The germline V and J ends were trimmed by 4 bases and 1 base, with 7 bases remaining between them. CDR1 and CDR2 (germline): SGHTA, FQGNSA. Here the CDR3 DNA reads TGTGCCAGCAGCTGGACAGCGAACACTGAAGCTTTCTTT. Translating it yields CASSWTANTEAFF.

This clone was recorded at least ten times. The genes are TRBV28 and TRBJ2-7; TRBD1 matches at 9 bases. With V trimmed by 5 bases and J by 2 bases, 10 bases remained unmatched. The CDR3 extends over 16 amino acids. Germline CDR1 MDHEN, CDR2 SYDVKM. CDR3 nucleotides: TGTGCCAGCAGTACGATCCGGGACAGGGTCGCCTACGAGCAGTACTTC. Translating gives CASSTIRDRVAYEQYF. Variable domain in full (rest from reference TRBV28 and TRBJ2-7): DVKVTQSSRYLVKRTGEKVFLECVQDMDHENMFWYRQDPGLGLRLIYFSYDVKMKEKGDIPEGYSVSREKKERFSLILESASTNQTSMYLCASSTIRDRVAYEQYFGPGTRLTVT.

This chain uses TRBV5-4 with TRBJ1-6; 12 bases align to TRBD1. This CDR3 contains 16 residues. V was pared by 10 bases and J by 1 base, with 6 bases of the junction left unmatched. The germline V gene encodes CDR1 SGHNT and CDR2 YYREEE (reference sequence). The CDR3 sequence: CASGTGGDSYNSPLHF. CDR3 nucleotides: TGTGCCTCCGGGACAGGGGGCGATTCCTATAATTCACCCCTCCACTTT.

The rearrangement links TRBV6-1 to TRBJ2-3, with D maybe TRBD1 (6 bases). The CDR3 totals 14 residues. Germline loops: CDR1 MNHNS, CDR2 SASEGT. The CDR3 sequence is CASQRDWGLGTQYF. The CDR3 DNA sequence: TGTGCTTCCCAGAGGGATTGGGGGCTCGGCACGCAGTATTTT.

The CDR3 spells CASSSTGSNGDTQYF. As DNA, the CDR3 is TGTGCCAGCAGCTCGACAGGCTCCAACGGGGATACGCAGTATTTT. This chain links TRBV9 with TRBJ2-3; D possibly corresponds to TRBD1 (6 bases). Germline V CDR1 and CDR2: SGDLS, YYNGEE. Trimming took off 4 bases at V and 6 bases at J, with 18 bases between the two ends. This CDR3 is 15 amino acids long.